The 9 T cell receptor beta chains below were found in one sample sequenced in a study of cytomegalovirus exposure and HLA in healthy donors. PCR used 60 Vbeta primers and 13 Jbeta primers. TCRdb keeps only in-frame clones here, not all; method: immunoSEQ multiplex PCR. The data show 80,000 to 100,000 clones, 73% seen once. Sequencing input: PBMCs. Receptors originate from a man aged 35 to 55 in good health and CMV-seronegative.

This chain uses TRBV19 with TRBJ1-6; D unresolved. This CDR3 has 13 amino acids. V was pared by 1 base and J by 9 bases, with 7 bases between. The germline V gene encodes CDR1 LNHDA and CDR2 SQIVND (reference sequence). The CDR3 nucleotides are TGTGCCAGTAGTATAGGCGGGCTTTCACCCCTCCACTTT. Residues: CASSIGGLSPLHF.

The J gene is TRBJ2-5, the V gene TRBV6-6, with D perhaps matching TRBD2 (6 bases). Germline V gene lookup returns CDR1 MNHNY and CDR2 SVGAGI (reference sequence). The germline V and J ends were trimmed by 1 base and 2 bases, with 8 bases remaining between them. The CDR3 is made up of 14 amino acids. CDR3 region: CASSYYGGQETQYF. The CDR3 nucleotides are TGTGCCAGCAGTTACTACGGGGGACAAGAGACCCAGTACTTC.

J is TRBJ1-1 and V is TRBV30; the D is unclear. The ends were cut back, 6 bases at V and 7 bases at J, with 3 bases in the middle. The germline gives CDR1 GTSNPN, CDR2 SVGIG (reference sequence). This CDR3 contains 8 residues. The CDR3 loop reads CACFEAFF. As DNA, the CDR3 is TGTGCCTGCTTTGAAGCTTTCTTT.

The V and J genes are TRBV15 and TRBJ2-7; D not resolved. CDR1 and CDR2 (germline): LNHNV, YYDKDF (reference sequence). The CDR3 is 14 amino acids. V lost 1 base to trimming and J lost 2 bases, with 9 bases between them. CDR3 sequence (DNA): TGTGCCACCAGCAGAGTACGAGGAACCTACGAGCAGTACTTC. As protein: CATSRVRGTYEQYF.

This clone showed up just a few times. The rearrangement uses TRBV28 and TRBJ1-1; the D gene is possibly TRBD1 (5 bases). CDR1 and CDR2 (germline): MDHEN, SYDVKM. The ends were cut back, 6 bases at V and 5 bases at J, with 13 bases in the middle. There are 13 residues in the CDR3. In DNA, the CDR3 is TGTGCCAGCAGGGGCGGAGGGGTAACTGAAGCTTTCTTT. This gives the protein CASRGGGVTEAFF.

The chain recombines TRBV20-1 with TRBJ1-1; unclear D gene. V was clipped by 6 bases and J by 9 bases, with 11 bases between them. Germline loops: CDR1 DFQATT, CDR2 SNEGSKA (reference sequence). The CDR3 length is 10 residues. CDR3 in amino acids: CSANKKKAFF. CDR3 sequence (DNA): TGCAGTGCCAACAAGAAGAAAGCTTTCTTT.

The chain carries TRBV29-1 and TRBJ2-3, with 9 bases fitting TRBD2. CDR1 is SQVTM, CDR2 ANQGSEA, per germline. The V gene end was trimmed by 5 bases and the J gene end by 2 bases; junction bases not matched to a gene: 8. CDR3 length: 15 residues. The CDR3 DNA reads TGCAGCGTTAAAGGGGCGGGGGGGATCACAGATACGCAGTATTTT. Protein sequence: CSVKGAGGITDTQYF.

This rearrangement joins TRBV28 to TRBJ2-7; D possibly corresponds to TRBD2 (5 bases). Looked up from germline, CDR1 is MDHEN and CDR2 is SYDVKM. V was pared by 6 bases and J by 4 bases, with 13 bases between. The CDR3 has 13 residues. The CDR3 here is CASSRGPNYEQYF. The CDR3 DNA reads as TGTGCCAGCAGCCGGGGTCCCAATTACGAGCAGTACTTC.

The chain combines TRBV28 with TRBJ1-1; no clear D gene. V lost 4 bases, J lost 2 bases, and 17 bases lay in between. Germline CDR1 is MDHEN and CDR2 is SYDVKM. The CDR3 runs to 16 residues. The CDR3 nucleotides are TGTGCCAGCAGTTACCCCTTAGTCCCTTCTAACACTGAAGCTTTCTTT. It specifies CASSYPLVPSNTEAFF.